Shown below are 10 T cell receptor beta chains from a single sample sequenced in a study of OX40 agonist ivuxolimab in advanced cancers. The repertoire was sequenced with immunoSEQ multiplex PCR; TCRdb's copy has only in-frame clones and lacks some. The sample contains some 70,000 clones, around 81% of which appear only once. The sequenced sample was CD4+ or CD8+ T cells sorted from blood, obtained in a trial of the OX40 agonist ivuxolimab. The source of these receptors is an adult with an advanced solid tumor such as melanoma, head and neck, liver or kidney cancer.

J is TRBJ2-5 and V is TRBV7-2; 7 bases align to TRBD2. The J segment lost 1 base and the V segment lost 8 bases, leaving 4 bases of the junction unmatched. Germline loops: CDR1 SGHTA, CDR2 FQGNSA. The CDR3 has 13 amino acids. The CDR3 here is CASGLVAQETQYF. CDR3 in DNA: TGTGCCAGCGGACTAGTGGCCCAAGAGACCCAGTACTTC.

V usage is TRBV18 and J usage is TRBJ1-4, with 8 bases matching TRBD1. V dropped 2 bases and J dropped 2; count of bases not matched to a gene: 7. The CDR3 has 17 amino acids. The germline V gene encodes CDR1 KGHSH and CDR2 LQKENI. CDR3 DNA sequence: TGTGCCAGCTCACCAGGACAGGGCTCCGGGACTAATGAAAAACTGTTTTTT. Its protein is CASSPGQGSGTNEKLFF.

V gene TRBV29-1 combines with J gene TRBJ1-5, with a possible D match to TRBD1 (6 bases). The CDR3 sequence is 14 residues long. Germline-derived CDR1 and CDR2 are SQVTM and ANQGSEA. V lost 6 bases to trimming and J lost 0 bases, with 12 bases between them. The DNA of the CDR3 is TGCAGCGTGGCGGTAGGGGGTAGCAATCAGCCCCAGCATTTT. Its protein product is CSVAVGGSNQPQHF.

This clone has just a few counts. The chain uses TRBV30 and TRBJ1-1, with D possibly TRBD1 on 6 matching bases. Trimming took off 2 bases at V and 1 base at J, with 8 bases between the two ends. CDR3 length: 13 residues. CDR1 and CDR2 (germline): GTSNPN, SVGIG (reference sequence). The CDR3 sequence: CAWSPDRNTEAFF. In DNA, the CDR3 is TGTGCCTGGAGTCCGGACAGGAACACTGAAGCTTTCTTT.

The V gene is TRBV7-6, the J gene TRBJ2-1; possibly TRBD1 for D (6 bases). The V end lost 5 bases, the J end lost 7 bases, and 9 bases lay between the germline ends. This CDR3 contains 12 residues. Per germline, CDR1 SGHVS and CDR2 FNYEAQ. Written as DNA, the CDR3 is TGTGCCAGCAGCCCCGGACAGAATGAGCAGTTCTTC. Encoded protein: CASSPGQNEQFF.

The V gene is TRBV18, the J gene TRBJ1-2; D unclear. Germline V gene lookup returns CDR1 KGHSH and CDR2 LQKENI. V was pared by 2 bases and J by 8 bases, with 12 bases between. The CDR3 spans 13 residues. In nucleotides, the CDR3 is TGTGCCAGCTCACCAGCCGGGGTGGAGGGCTACACCTTC. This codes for CASSPAGVEGYTF.

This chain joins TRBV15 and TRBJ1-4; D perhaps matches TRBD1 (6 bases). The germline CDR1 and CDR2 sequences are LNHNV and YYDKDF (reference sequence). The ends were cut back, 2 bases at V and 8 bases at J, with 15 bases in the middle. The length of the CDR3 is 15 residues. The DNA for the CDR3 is TGTGCCACCAGCAGACAACAGGGCCCTGGGGAAAAACTGTTTTTT. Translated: CATSRQQGPGEKLFF.

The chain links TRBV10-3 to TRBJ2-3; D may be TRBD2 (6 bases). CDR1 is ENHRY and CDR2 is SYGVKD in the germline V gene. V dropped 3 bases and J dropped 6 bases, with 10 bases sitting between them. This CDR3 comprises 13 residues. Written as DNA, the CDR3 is TGTGCCATCAGTGACGGGGGATCCGATACGCAGTATTTT. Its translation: CAISDGGSDTQYF.

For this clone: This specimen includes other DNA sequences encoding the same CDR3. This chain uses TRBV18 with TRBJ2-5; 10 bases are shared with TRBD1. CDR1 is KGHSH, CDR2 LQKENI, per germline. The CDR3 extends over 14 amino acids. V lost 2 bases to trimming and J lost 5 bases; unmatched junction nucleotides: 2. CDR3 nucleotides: TGTGCCAGCTCACCAGGGACAGGGGATGAGACCCAGTACTTC. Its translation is CASSPGTGDETQYF.

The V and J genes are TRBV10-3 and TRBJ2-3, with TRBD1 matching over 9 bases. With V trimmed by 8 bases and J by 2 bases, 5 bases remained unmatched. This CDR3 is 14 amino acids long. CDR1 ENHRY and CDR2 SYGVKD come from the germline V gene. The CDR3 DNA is TGTGCCATCGGGGGACAGGGAGTCACAGATACGCAGTATTTT. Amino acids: CAIGGQGVTDTQYF.